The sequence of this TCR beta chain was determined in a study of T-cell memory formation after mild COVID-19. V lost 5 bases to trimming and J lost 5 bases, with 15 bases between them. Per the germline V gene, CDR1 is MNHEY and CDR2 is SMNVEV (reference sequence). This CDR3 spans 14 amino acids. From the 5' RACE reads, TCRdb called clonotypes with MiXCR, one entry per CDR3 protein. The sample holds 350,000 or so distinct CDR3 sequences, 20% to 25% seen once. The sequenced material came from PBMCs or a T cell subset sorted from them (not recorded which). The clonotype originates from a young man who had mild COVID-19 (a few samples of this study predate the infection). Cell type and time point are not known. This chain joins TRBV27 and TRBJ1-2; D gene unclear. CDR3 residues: CASSNRCTVYGYTF. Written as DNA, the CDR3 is TGTGCCAGCAGTAATAGGTGTACTGTATATGGCTACACCTTC.